A single sample is the source of the 5 T cell receptor beta chains below, sequenced in a study of T cell responses to AZD1222 COVID-19 vaccine. Only in-frame clones appear in the TCRdb table, and some are missing; sequencing was by immunoSEQ multiplex PCR. The profile shows under 150,000 clones, about 92% of them singletons. The sample here was peripheral blood, taken on day 0 of AZD1222 vaccination. These receptors were obtained from an adult in good health.

The chain employs TRBV6-5 and TRBJ2-2; TRBD1 aligns across 7 bases. The CDR3 contains 14 residues. CDR1 and CDR2 (germline): MNHEY, SVGAGI. After removal of 5 bases from V and 6 bases from J, the junction contained 6 bases not matched to a gene. The CDR3 region is CASSPTGWPGELFF. The CDR3 DNA is TGTGCCAGCAGTCCGACAGGGTGGCCCGGGGAGCTGTTTTTT.

The chain employs TRBV5-1 and TRBJ1-5; TRBD1 aligns across 7 bases. The CDR3 has 15 amino acids. V lost 0 bases and J lost 3; bases outside the gene matches: 3. Germline V gene lookup returns CDR1 SGHRS and CDR2 YFSETQ. CDR3 loop: CASSLETGNNQPQHF. In DNA, the CDR3 is TGCGCCAGCAGCTTGGAGACAGGGAACAATCAGCCCCAGCATTTT.

The chain links TRBV3-1 (or the pseudogene TRBV3-2) to TRBJ1-1; TRBD1 aligns across 7 bases. This CDR3 is built from 14 residues. V was clipped by 6 bases and J by 0 bases; unmatched bases: 4. Germline V CDR1 and CDR2: LGHDT, YNNKEL (reference sequence). The CDR3 DNA sequence: TGTGCCAGCAGTCGGGACAGCATGAACACTGAAGCTTTCTTT. Translating it yields CASSRDSMNTEAFF.

V is TRBV6-5 and J is TRBJ1-1, with 8 nucleotides matching TRBD1. CDR1 is MNHEY and CDR2 is SVGAGI in the germline V gene. V dropped 6 bases and J dropped 2; count of bases not matched to a gene: 5. This CDR3 is built from 14 residues. CDR3 coding DNA: TGTGCCAGCAGACGACAGGGGTTAAACACTGAAGCTTTCTTT. As protein: CASRRQGLNTEAFF.

This chain links TRBV30 with TRBJ1-4; 8 bases match TRBD1. Looked up from germline, CDR1 is GTSNPN and CDR2 is SVGIG (reference sequence). CDR3 size: 13 residues. The ends lost 4 bases at V and 8 bases at J; junction bases unmatched: 6. CDR3 DNA: TGTGCCTGGAAGACAGGGGCTAGGGAAAAACTGTTTTTT. Its translation: CAWKTGAREKLFF.